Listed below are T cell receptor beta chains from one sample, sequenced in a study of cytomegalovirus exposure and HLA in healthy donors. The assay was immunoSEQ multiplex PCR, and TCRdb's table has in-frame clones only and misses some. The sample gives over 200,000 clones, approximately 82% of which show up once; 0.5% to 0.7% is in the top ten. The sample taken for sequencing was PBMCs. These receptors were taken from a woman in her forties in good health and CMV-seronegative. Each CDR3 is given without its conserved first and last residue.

ASTRVSGGGEQF	12	TRBV9	TRBJ2-1
ATSRGLLSNSPLH	13	TRBV15	TRBJ1-6
ASSVTGTSAGTQY	13	TRBV9	TRBJ2-5
ASSRRGTEAF	10	TRBV11-2	TRBJ1-1
ASSPGGELRPQH	12	TRBV28	TRBJ1-5
ATSSRSGTKQETQY	14	TRBV15	TRBJ2-5
ASSAHRGVGANVLT	14	TRBV25-1	TRBJ2-6
ASSPGGSGNTIY	12	TRBV28	TRBJ1-3
AWSVIVREQY	10	TRBV30	TRBJ2-7
ASSHGGNNEQF	11	TRBV5-1	TRBJ2-1
ASKMAAAQYGYT	12	TRBV2	TRBJ1-2
ASSPGTGGASNQPQH	15	TRBV18	TRBJ1-5
ASSHWAQEFYGYT	13	TRBV11-2	TRBJ1-2
SVLKLNRDMYEQY	13	TRBV29-1	TRBJ2-7
ASSAPSGTGVSGELF	15	TRBV5-1	TRBJ2-2
ASSQEAGRGSEKLF	14	TRBV4-1	TRBJ1-4
ASSQVFGANYGYT	13	TRBV4-1	TRBJ1-2
SVELTGDEQY	10	TRBV29-1	-
ASSRGNTEAF	10	TRBV7-9	TRBJ1-1
ASSYSSLRGYT	11	TRBV6-5	TRBJ1-2
AISPEGLTEAF	11	TRBV10-3	TRBJ1-1
ASSLWQTNYGYT	12	TRBV28	TRBJ1-2
ASSVALASEELF	12	TRBV9	TRBJ2-2
ASSPSFRVVEQY	12	TRBV11-2	TRBJ2-7
ASSQSSDINPARSPLH	16	TRBV23-1	TRBJ1-6
ASSLGGLAGSYNEQF	15	TRBV7-9	TRBJ2-1